What follows is one TCR beta chain and its context. This specimen comes from a study of blood T cell repertoires in COVID-19. Across the whole study: Donors in the United States, Italy and Spain gave samples during acute or convalescent COVID-19. Sources were T cells, B-cell-depleted T cells, or PBMCs; the material itself was cDNA or gDNA.

As originally analysed: Amplified reference gene primers provided the basis for estimating nucleated cell counts. Using immunoSEQ multiplex PCR, the repertoire was profiled, and TCRdb retains in-frame clones only, with some absent. The V and J calls and clone size come from that table; D and trimming were worked out from the DNA. The sample gives 130,000 to 150,000 clones, approximately 90% of which show up once; approximately 0.98% is in the top ten. The V segment lost 6 bases and the J segment 1 base; nucleotides outside the gene matches: 0. The CDR3 has 14 amino acids. Germline V CDR1 and CDR2: KGHSH, LQKENI.

This receptor was taken from a woman in her fifties or sixties with acute or convalescent COVID-19. The rearrangement uses TRBV18 and TRBJ1-5; 10 bases line up with TRBD1. Sequencing input: peripheral blood. CDR3 residues: CASSGQGSNQPQHF. CDR3 coding DNA: TGTGCCAGCTCGGGACAGGGGAGCAATCAGCCCCAGCATTTT. The full variable domain, with the rest looked up from reference TRBV18 and TRBJ1-5, is NAGVMQNPRHLVRRRGQEARLRCSPMKGHSHVYWYRQLPEEGLKFMVYLQKENIIDESGMPKERFSAEFPKEGPSILRIQQVVRGDSAAYFCASSGQGSNQPQHFGDGTRLSIL.